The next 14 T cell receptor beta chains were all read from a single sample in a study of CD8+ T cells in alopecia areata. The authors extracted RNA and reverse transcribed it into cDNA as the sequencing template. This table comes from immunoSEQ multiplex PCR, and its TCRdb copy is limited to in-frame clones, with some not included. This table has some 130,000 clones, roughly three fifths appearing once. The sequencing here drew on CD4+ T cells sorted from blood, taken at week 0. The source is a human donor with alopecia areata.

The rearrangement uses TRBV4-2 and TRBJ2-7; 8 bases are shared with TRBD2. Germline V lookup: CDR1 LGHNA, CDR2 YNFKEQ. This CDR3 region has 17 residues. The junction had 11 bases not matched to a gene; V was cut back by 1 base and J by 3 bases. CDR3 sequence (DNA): TGTGCCAGCAGCCAAGTCGGCTCGGCGGGGGGAGTCTACGAGCAGTACTTC. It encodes CASSQVGSAGGVYEQYF.

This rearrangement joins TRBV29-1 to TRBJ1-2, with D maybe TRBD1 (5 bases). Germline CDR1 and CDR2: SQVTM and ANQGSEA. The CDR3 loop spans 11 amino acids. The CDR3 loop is CGTGINYGYTF. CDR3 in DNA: TGCGGCACAGGAATTAACTATGGCTACACCTTC.

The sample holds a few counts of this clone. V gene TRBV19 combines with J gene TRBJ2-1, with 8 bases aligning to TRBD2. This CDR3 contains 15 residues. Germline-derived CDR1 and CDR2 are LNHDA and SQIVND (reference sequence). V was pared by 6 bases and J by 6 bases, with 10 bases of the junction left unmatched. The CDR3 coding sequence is TGTGCCAGTAGCCCAGTGGTCGGGGGGGGCAATGAGCAGTTCTTC. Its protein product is CASSPVVGGGNEQFF.

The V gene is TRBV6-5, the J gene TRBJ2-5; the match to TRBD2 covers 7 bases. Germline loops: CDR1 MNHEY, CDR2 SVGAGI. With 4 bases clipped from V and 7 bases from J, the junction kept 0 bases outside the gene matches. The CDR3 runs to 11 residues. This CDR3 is CASSWGGTQYF. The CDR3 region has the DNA TGTGCCAGCAGTTGGGGGGGGACCCAGTACTTC.

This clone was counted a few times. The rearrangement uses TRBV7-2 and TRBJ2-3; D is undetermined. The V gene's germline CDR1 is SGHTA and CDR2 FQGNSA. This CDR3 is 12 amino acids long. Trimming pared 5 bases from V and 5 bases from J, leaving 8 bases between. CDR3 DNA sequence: TGTGCCAGCAGCCCCCTCCTAGATACGCAGTATTTT. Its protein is CASSPLLDTQYF.

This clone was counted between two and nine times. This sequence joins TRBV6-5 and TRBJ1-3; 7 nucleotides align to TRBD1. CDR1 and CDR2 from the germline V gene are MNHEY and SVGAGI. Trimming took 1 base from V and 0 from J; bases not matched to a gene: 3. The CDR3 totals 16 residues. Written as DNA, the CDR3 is TGTGCCAGCAGTTACTTTTACAGGGGCTCTGGAAACACCATATATTTT. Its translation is CASSYFYRGSGNTIYF.

This CDR3 is CASSVDEWGSPLHF. As DNA, the CDR3 is TGTGCCAGCAGCGTAGACGAGTGGGGCTCACCCCTCCACTTT. V and J are TRBV9 and TRBJ1-6; a possible D gene is TRBD1 (5 bases). In germline, CDR1 is SGDLS, CDR2 YYNGEE. V was trimmed by 0 bases and J by 10 bases, leaving 11 bases between them. The CDR3 contains 14 residues.

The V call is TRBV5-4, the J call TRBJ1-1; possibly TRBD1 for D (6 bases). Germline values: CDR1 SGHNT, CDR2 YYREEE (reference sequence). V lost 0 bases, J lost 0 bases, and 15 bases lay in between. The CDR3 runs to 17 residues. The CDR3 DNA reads TGTGCCAGCAGCTTGGGGCTAACAGGGAGGGTGAACACTGAAGCTTTCTTT. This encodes CASSLGLTGRVNTEAFF. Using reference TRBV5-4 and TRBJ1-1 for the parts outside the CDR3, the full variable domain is ETGVTQSPTHLIKTRGQQVTLRCSSQSGHNTVSWYQQALGQGPQFIFQYYREEENGRGNFPPRFSGLQFPNYSSELNVNALELDDSALYLCASSLGLTGRVNTEAFFGQGTRLTVV.

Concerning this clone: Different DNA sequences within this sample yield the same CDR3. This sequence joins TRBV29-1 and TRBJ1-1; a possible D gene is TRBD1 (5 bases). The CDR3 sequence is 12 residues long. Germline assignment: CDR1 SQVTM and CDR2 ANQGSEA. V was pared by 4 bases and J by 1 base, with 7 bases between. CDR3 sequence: CSVGQGNTEAFF. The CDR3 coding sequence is TGCAGCGTTGGCCAGGGGAACACTGAAGCTTTCTTT. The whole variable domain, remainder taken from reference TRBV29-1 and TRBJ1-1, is SAVISQKPSRDICQRGTSLTIQCQVDSQVTMMFWYRQQPGQSLTLIATANQGSEATYESGFVIDKFPISRPNLTFSTLTVSNMSPEDSSIYLCSVGQGNTEAFFGQGTRLTVV.

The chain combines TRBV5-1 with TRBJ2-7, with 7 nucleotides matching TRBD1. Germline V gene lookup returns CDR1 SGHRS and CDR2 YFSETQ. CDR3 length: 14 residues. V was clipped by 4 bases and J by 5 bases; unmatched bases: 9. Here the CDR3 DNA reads TGCGCCAGCAGCAAGGGGGCAGGGAACGACGAGCAGTACTTC. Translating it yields CASSKGAGNDEQYF.

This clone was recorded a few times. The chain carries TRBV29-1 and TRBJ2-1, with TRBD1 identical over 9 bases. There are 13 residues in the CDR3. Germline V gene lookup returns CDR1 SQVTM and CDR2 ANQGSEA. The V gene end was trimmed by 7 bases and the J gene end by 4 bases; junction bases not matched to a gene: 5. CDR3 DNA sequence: TGCAGCGCCGTCGGGACAGGGTACAATGAGCAGTTCTTC. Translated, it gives CSAVGTGYNEQFF.

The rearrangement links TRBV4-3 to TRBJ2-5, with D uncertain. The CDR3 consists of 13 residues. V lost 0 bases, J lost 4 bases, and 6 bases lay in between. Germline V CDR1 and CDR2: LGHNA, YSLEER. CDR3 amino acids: CASSQDESETQYF. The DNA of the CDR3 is TGCGCCAGCAGCCAAGACGAGTCAGAGACCCAGTACTTC.

The CDR3 nucleotides read TGTGCCAGCAGCCAAGAAGGGCAGGGTGGGAACACTGAAGCTTTCTTT. The encoded protein is CASSQEGQGGNTEAFF. V gene TRBV14 combines with J gene TRBJ1-1; possibly TRBD1 for D (5 bases). Germline loops: CDR1 SGHDN, CDR2 FVKESK. The V and J ends lost 0 bases and 1 base respectively, with 12 bases between them. The CDR3 spans 16 residues.

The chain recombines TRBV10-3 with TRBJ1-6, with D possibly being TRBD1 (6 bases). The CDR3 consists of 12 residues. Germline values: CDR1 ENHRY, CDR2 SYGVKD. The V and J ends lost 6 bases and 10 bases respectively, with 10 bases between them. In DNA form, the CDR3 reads TGTGCCATCAGCTCAGGGGAATCACCCCTCCACTTT. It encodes CAISSGESPLHF.